Presented here are 15 T cell receptor beta chains from one specimen sequenced in a study of blood T cell repertoires in COVID-19. Method: immunoSEQ multiplex PCR; TCRdb's copy keeps in-frame clones and lacks some. The sample contains approximately 330,000 clones, 80% to 90% of which appear only once. Material: peripheral blood. All receptors derive from a man younger than 40 with COVID-19, enrolled during active disease.

This sequence joins TRBV6-2 or TRBV6-3 and TRBJ2-3; 8 bases are a match to TRBD1. Per the germline V gene, CDR1 is MNHEY and CDR2 is SVGEGT. The CDR3 sequence is 16 residues long. The trim removed 6 bases at V and 5 bases at J, leaving 13 bases unmatched. In DNA, the CDR3 is TGTGCCAGCAGCAACGACAGGGGCCCCGGGGAAGATACGCAGTATTTT. This gives the protein CASSNDRGPGEDTQYF.

The chain joins TRBV19 to TRBJ1-1; D is perhaps TRBD1 (5 bases). The V gene's germline CDR1 is LNHDA and CDR2 SQIVND (reference sequence). The CDR3 spans 14 residues. V lost 6 bases and J lost 5, with 16 bases in between. CDR3 nucleotide sequence: TGTGCCAGTAGAGGACCCGACAGATATACTGAAGCTTTCTTT. Translating it yields CASRGPDRYTEAFF. The entire variable domain, with the rest obtained from reference TRBV19 and TRBJ1-1, is as follows: DGGITQSPKYLFRKEGQNVTLSCEQNLNHDAMYWYRQDPGQGLRLIYYSQIVNDFQKGDIAEGYSVSREKKESFPLTVTSAQKNPTAFYLCASRGPDRYTEAFFGQGTRLTVV.

The V call is TRBV5-4, the J call TRBJ2-1; TRBD2 agrees at 7 bases. The V gene's germline CDR1 is SGHNT and CDR2 YYREEE (reference sequence). V was pared by 0 bases and J by 7 bases, with 10 bases of the junction left unmatched. The CDR3 runs 16 residues. CDR3 in amino acids: CASSLGGGSVGNEQFF. CDR3 nucleotides: TGTGCCAGCAGCTTGGGTGGCGGGAGTGTAGGAAATGAGCAGTTCTTC.

This chain joins TRBV19 and TRBJ1-2, with 7 bases lining up with TRBD1. V shed 5 bases, J shed 3 bases, and the junction held 9 bases outside the gene matches. This CDR3 is 15 amino acids long. The germline gives CDR1 LNHDA, CDR2 SQIVND (reference sequence). DNA of the CDR3: TGTGCCAGTAGTCTTAGACAGGGCTTACACTATGGCTACACCTTC. Protein: CASSLRQGLHYGYTF.

The chain links TRBV3-1 (or the pseudogene TRBV3-2) to TRBJ1-1; possible D gene TRBD1, 6 bases. CDR1 LGHDT and CDR2 YNNKEL come from the germline V gene (reference sequence). This CDR3 has 13 amino acids. Deletions cut 6 bases from V and 1 base from J, with 9 bases between. The chain's CDR3 is CASSVQGNTEAFF. The DNA of the CDR3 is TGTGCCAGCAGTGTACAGGGGAACACTGAAGCTTTCTTT.

The chain carries TRBV19 and TRBJ1-1; D call uncertain. This CDR3 comprises 16 residues. CDR1 and CDR2 from the germline V gene are LNHDA and SQIVND (reference sequence). The germline V and J ends were trimmed by 9 bases and 7 bases, with 27 bases remaining between them. The CDR3 DNA sequence: TGTGCCAGCACTATTCTCCTCTCTGGAGTAATGGGTGAAGCTTTCTTT. The encoded protein is CASTILLSGVMGEAFF.

The CDR3 spells CASSPSTTNEKLFF. CDR3 nucleotides: TGCGCCAGCAGCCCCAGTACAACTAATGAAAAACTGTTTTTT. V gene TRBV4-3 combines with J gene TRBJ1-4; D is unresolved. Germline CDR1 and CDR2: LGHNA and YSLEER. The CDR3 extends over 14 amino acids. V lost 4 bases and J lost 0, with 6 bases in between.

V usage is TRBV27 and J usage is TRBJ1-5; 9 bases fit TRBD1. CDR3 length: 17 residues. V was clipped by 1 base and J by 6 bases; unmatched bases: 10. Germline V gene sequence: CDR1 MNHEY, CDR2 SMNVEV (reference sequence). CDR3 residues: CASSLWGTGTVGQPQHF. CDR3 DNA sequence: TGTGCCAGCAGTTTATGGGGGACAGGGACGGTCGGTCAGCCCCAGCATTTT.

This sequence joins TRBV15 and TRBJ1-5, with 7 bases that match TRBD1. The germline V gene encodes CDR1 LNHNV and CDR2 YYDKDF (reference sequence). J was trimmed by 4 bases and V by 1 base; bases with no gene match: 4. This CDR3 comprises 15 residues. CDR3 bases: TGTGCCACCAGCAGAGTTCGACAGGGTAATCAGCCCCAGCATTTT. Translation gives CATSRVRQGNQPQHF.

The V call is TRBV6-2 or TRBV6-3, the J call TRBJ1-1; TRBD1 is a possible D gene (5 bases). The CDR3 is 16 amino acids. V was pared by 1 base and J by 2 bases, with 14 bases between. CDR1 MNHEY and CDR2 SVGEGT come from the germline V gene. The CDR3 loop is CASSYWRAGTNTEAFF. In nucleotides, the CDR3 is TGTGCCAGCAGTTACTGGAGGGCAGGGACTAACACTGAAGCTTTCTTT.

The rearrangement joins TRBV3-1 (or the pseudogene TRBV3-2) to TRBJ1-2; a possible D gene is TRBD1 (5 bases). Trimming removed 4 bases from V and 4 bases from J, with 16 bases in between. Germline V gives CDR1 LGHDT, CDR2 YNNKEL (reference sequence). The CDR3 runs 15 residues. The CDR3 loop reads CASSPPGSRGYGYTF. The CDR3 region has the DNA TGTGCCAGCAGCCCCCCCGGTTCTAGGGGCTATGGCTACACCTTC.

The V gene is TRBV14, the J gene TRBJ1-1; 7 nucleotides match TRBD1. The CDR3 has 20 amino acids. Trimming removed 1 base from V and 0 bases from J; junction bases left unmatched: 17. Looked up from germline, CDR1 is SGHDN and CDR2 is FVKESK. CDR3 protein: CASSQVKTGRGEWVNTEAFF. For the CDR3, the DNA is TGTGCCAGCAGCCAAGTAAAGACAGGGAGAGGGGAGTGGGTGAACACTGAAGCTTTCTTT.

This clone was seen once. The J gene is TRBJ2-1, the V gene TRBV5-1; 9 nucleotides match TRBD2. Losses at the gene ends were 5 bases for V and 4 bases for J; bases not matched to a gene: 10. The CDR3 is 16 residues long. Germline-derived CDR1 and CDR2 are SGHRS and YFSETQ. The CDR3 reads CASRPLSGRSYNEQFF. In DNA, the CDR3 is TGCGCCAGCAGACCTCTTAGCGGGAGATCATACAATGAGCAGTTCTTC.

The chain combines TRBV2 with TRBJ1-4; maybe TRBD1 (5 bases). CDR3 length: 14 residues. V was pared by 6 bases and J by 4 bases, with 12 bases between. Germline assignment: CDR1 SNHLY and CDR2 FYNNEI. The chain's CDR3 is CASSDDRSNEKLFF. The CDR3 region has the DNA TGTGCCAGCAGCGACGACAGAAGTAATGAAAAACTGTTTTTT.

This chain joins TRBV7-2 and TRBJ1-3; D possibly corresponds to TRBD1 (5 bases). Per germline, CDR1 SGHTA and CDR2 FQGNSA. The CDR3 is made up of 17 amino acids. V was pared by 5 bases and J by 2 bases, with 19 bases between. CDR3 region: CASSPHAGQTAGNTIYF. In DNA, the CDR3 is TGTGCCAGCAGCCCCCACGCGGGGCAGACGGCTGGAAACACCATATATTTT. The entire variable domain, with the rest obtained from reference TRBV7-2 and TRBJ1-3, is as follows: GAGVSQSPSNKVTEKGKDVELRCDPISGHTALYWYRQSLGQGLEFLIYFQGNSAPDKSGLPSDRFSAERTGGSVSTLTIQRTQQEDSAVYLCASSPHAGQTAGNTIYFGEGSWLTVV.